The 10 T cell receptor beta chains listed next were all sequenced from one sample in a study of T cell repertoires in cytomegalovirus infection. MiXCR, run by TCRdb on the reads, gives a single entry per CDR3 protein. In the table there are over 250,000 distinct CDR3 sequences, under 30% of which are singletons. The material sequenced was PBMCs. The source of these receptors is a human donor in good health (CMV status not recorded). Some clones in this sample may be carry-over from other donors' samples.

The V call is TRBV5-1, the J call TRBJ1-5; unclear D gene. Germline V gives CDR1 SGHRS, CDR2 YFSETQ. The CDR3 sequence is 14 residues long. V lost 4 bases to trimming and J lost 3 bases, with 11 bases between them. CDR3 region: CASSETDSNQPQHF. The CDR3 DNA reads as TGCGCCAGCAGCGAGACGGACTCCAATCAGCCCCAGCATTTT.

The rearrangement links TRBV7-9 to TRBJ1-6; D not resolved. The CDR3 is made up of 15 amino acids. Germline V gene data show CDR1 as SEHNR and CDR2 as FQNEAQ (reference sequence). Deletions cut 5 bases from V and 9 bases from J, with 17 bases between. For the CDR3, the DNA is TGTGCCAGCAGCATAGACGGTTTCTTGGGTTCACCCCTCCACTTT. It encodes CASSIDGFLGSPLHF.

This chain links TRBV28 with TRBJ1-2, with D perhaps TRBD1 (5 bases). Germline CDR1 and CDR2: MDHEN and SYDVKM. V lost 5 bases and J lost 8, with 18 bases in between. This CDR3 is built from 14 residues. The CDR3 sequence: CASSPPGADNGYTF. In DNA form, the CDR3 reads TGTGCCAGCAGTCCCCCCGGGGCCGATAACGGCTACACCTTC.

This clonotype was counted only a few times. The CDR3 is CASSAPGRDEQYF. The CDR3 DNA sequence: TGTGCCAGCAGTGCCCCAGGGCGGGACGAGCAGTACTTC. This chain joins TRBV2 and TRBJ2-7, with D tentatively TRBD1 or TRBD2 (5 bases each). In germline, CDR1 is SNHLY, CDR2 FYNNEI. Trimming removed 4 bases at V and 5 bases at J, with 12 bases between. The CDR3 spans 13 residues.

The chain combines TRBV15 with TRBJ1-6; D ambiguous. Germline V gene sequence: CDR1 LNHNV, CDR2 YYDKDF (reference sequence). The V end lost 4 bases, the J end lost 4 bases, and 8 bases lay between the germline ends. The length of the CDR3 is 14 residues. The CDR3 reads CATSTRTYNSPLHF. CDR3 nucleotide sequence: TGTGCCACCAGCACCCGGACTTATAATTCACCCCTCCACTTT. Variable domain in full (rest from reference TRBV15 and TRBJ1-6): DAMVIQNPRYQVTQFGKPVTLSCSQTLNHNVMYWYQQKSSQAPKLLFHYYDKDFNNEADTPDNFQSRRPNTSFCFLDIRSPGLGDTAMYLCATSTRTYNSPLHFGNGTRLTVT.

V usage is TRBV20-1 and J usage is TRBJ2-3; D is perhaps TRBD2 (6 bases). The CDR3 loop spans 14 amino acids. The germline V gene has CDR1 DFQATT and CDR2 SNEGSKA (reference sequence). Deletions cut 5 bases from V and 6 bases from J, with 18 bases between. The DNA of the CDR3 is TGCAGTGCTCCCCGACCCCGGGCGGGGGATACGCAGTATTTT. Residues: CSAPRPRAGDTQYF.

This clonotype was counted at least ten times. V is TRBV6-5 and J is TRBJ2-7; 10 bases line up with TRBD1. The CDR3 totals 15 residues. CDR1 is MNHEY and CDR2 is SVGAGI in the germline V gene. V shed 1 base and J 5 bases; nucleotides not matched to a gene: 5. The CDR3 is CASSYYLTGGNEQYF. The CDR3 nucleotides are TGTGCCAGCAGTTACTATCTGACAGGGGGCAACGAGCAGTACTTC.

This clonotype was observed a handful of times. The chain employs TRBV6-6 and TRBJ1-1; D unclear. This CDR3 region has 12 residues. Trimming shortened V by 5 bases and J by 1 base, and 5 bases separated the two germline ends. Germline V gene lookup returns CDR1 MNHNY and CDR2 SVGAGI (reference sequence). The CDR3 DNA is TGTGCCAGCAGTACCTGGAACACTGAAGCTTTCTTT. Translating it yields CASSTWNTEAFF.

This clonotype was seen only a few times. The CDR3 loop reads CATKQEVDTQYF. The CDR3 DNA reads as TGTGCCACGAAGCAGGAGGTAGATACGCAGTATTTT. V and J are TRBV6-2 or TRBV6-3 and TRBJ2-3; possibly TRBD2 for D (5 bases). This CDR3 is 12 amino acids long. V shed 10 bases and J shed 5 bases, with 13 bases lying between them. Germline CDR1 reads MNHEY; CDR2 reads SVGEGT.

The rearrangement uses TRBV6-2 or TRBV6-3 and TRBJ2-3, with 7 bases lining up with TRBD2. This CDR3 has 16 amino acids. V shed 3 bases and J 2 bases; nucleotides not matched to a gene: 8. Germline CDR1 is MNHEY and CDR2 is SVGEGT. The CDR3, as DNA: TGTGCCAGCAGTTATGTTCCAGCGGGGATCACAGATACGCAGTATTTT. It encodes CASSYVPAGITDTQYF.